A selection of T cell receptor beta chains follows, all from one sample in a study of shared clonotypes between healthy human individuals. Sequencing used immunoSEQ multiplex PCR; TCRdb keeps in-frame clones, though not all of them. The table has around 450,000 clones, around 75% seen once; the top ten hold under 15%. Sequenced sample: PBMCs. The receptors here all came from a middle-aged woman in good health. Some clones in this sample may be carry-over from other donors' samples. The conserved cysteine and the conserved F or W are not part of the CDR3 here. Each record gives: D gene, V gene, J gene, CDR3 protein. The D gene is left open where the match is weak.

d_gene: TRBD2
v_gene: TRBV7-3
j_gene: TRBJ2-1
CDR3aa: ASSPTSGSRHEQF

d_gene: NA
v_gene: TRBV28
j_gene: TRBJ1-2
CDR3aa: ASSQGPSAYGYT

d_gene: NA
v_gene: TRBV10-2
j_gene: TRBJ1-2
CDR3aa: ASTTGVGYGYT

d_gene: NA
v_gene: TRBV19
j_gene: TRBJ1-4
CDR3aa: ASSISEIRTNEKLF

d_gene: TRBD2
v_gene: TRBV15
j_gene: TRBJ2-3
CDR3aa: ATRGRSAGGSDTQY

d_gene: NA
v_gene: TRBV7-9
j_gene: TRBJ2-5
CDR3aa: ASSLGRAGGGVDPQY

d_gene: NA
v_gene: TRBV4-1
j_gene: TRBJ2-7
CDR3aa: ASSQDQNRAYEQY

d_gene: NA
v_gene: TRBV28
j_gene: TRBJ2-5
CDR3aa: ASTLQETQY

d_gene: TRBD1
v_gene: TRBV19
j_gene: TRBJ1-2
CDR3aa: ASSKGTALLGPSVGYT

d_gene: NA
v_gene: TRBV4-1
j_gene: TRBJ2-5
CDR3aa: ASSHSRARTLQETQY

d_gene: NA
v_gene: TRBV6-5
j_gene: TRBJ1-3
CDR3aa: ASSYTGPGNTIY

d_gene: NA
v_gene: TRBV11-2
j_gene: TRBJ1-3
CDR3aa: ASSLGGSSGNTIY

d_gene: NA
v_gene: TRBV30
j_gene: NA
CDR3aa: AWIPGAGYEQY

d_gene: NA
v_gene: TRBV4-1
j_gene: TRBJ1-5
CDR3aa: ASSPGVGQPQH

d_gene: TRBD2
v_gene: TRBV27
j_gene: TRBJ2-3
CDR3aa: ASSPWGGRGTDTQY